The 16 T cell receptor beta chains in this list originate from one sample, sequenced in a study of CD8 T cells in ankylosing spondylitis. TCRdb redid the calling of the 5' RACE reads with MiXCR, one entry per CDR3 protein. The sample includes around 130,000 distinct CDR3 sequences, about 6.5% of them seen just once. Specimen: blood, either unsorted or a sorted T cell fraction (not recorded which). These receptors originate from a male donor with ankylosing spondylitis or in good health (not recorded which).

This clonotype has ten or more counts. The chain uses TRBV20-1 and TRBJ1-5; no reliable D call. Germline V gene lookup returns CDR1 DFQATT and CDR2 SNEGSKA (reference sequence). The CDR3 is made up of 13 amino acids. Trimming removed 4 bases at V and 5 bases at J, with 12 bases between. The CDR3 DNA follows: TGCAGTGCTACCCCCCTGGTGGATCAGCCCCAGCATTTT. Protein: CSATPLVDQPQHF.

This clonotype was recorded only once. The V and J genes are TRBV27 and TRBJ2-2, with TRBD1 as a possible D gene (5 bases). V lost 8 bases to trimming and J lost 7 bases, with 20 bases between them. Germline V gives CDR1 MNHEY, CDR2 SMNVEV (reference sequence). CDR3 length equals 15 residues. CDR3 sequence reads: CASGKRTRGGGELFF. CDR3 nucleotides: TGTGCCAGCGGCAAACGGACAAGGGGCGGCGGGGAGCTGTTTTTT.

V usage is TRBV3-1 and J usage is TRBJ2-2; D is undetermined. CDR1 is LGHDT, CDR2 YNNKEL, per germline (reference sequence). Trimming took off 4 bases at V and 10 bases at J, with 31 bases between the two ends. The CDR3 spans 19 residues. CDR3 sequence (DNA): TGTGCCAGCAGCCCCAGGCTCCTCTCGCCGGCCGACAAACTTTCGGAGCTGTTTTTT. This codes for CASSPRLLSPADKLSELFF.

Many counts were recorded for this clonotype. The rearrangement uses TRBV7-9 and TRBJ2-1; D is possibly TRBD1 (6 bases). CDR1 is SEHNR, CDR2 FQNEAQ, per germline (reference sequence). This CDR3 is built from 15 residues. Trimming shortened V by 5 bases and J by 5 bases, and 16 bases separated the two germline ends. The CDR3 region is CASSRTVGLHNEQFF. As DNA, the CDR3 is TGTGCCAGCAGCCGGACAGTGGGCCTCCACAATGAGCAGTTCTTC.

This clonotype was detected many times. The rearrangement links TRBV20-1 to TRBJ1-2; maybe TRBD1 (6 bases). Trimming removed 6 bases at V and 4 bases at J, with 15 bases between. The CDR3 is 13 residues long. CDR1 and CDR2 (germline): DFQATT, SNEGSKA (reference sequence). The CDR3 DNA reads TGCAGTGCCAGGGGACACGGTTCCTATGGCTACACCTTC. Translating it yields CSARGHGSYGYTF.

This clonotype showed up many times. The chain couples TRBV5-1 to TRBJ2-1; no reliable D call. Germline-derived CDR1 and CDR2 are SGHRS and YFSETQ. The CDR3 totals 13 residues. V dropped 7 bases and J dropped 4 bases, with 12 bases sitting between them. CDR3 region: CASRQSGYNEQFF. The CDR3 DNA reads TGCGCCAGCCGCCAGTCCGGGTACAATGAGCAGTTCTTC.

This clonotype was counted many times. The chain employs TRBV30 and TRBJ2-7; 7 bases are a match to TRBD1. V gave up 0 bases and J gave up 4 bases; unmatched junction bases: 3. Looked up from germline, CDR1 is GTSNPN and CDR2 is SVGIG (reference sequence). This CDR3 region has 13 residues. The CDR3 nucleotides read TGTGCCTGGAGTGTAGACAGGGCGTACGAGCAGTACTTC. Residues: CAWSVDRAYEQYF.

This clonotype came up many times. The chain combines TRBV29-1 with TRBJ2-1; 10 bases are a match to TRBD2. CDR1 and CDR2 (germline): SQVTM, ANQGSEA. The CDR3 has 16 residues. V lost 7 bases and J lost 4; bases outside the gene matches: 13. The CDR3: CSAQGELLAGYNEQFF. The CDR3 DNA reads TGCAGCGCCCAAGGGGAATTACTAGCGGGATACAATGAGCAGTTCTTC.

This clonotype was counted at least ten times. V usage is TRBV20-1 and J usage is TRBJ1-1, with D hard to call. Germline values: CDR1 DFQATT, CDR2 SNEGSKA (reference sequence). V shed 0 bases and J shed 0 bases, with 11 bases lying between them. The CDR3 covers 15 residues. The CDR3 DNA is TGCAGTGCTAGAGAGATTGGGTGGATGAACACTGAAGCTTTCTTT. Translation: CSAREIGWMNTEAFF.

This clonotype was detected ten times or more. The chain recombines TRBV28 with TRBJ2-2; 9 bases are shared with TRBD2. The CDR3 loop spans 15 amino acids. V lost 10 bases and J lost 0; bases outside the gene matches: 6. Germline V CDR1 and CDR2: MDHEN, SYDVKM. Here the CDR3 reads CAITLAGANTGELFF. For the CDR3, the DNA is TGTGCCATCACATTAGCGGGAGCGAACACCGGGGAGCTGTTTTTT.

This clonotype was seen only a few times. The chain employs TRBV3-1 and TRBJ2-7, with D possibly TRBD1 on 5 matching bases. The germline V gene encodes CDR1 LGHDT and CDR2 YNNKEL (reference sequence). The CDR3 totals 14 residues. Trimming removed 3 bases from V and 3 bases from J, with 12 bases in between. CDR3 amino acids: CASSQWQGNYEQYF. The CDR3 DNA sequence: TGTGCCAGCAGCCAGTGGCAGGGAAACTACGAGCAGTACTTC.

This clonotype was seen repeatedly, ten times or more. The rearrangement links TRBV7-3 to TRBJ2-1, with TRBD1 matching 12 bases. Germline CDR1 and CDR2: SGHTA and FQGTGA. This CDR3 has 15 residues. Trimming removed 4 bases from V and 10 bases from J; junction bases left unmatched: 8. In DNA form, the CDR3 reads TGTGCCAGCAGCTCCTTGGGACAGGGGGCAAACGAGCAGTTCTTC. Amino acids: CASSSLGQGANEQFF.

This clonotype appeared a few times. The CDR3 DNA reads as TGCAGTGCTAGAGATCTTCAGGGCGCCACCATATATTTT. This translates into CSARDLQGATIYF. This chain links TRBV20-1 with TRBJ1-3, with a weak D call TRBD1 (5 bases). The CDR3 extends over 13 amino acids. Germline CDR1 and CDR2: DFQATT and SNEGSKA (reference sequence). Trimming pared 0 bases from V and 9 bases from J, leaving 12 bases between.

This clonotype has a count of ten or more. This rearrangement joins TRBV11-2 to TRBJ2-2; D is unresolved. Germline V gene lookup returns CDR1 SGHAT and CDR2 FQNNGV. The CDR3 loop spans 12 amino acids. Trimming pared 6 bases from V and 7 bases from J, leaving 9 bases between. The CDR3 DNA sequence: TGTGCCAGCAGTCTAACCGTCGGGGAGCTGTTTTTT. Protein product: CASSLTVGELFF.

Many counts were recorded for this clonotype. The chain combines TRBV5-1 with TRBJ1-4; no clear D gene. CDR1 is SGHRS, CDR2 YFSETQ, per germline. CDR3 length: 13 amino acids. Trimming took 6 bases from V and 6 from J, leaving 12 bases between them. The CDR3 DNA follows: TGCGCCAGCAACCCGGGAAACGATGAAAAACTGTTTTTT. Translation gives CASNPGNDEKLFF.

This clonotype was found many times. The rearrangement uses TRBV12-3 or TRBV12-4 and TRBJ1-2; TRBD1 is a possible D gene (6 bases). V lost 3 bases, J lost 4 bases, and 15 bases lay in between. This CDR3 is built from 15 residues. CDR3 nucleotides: TGTGCCAGCAGTTTCTTGTGGGGGGCAGGCTATGGCTACACCTTC. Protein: CASSFLWGAGYGYTF.